The present T cell receptor (beta chain) was sequenced within a study of T cell responses to AZD1222 COVID-19 vaccine. Study-wide points: The span of vaccine-associated CD4 TCRs extended across spike, with dominance at 160-218 and 743-854.

Profiling relied on immunoSEQ multiplex PCR, and the TCRdb table lists in-frame clones only, not all of them. The table records about 120,000 clones, approximately 86% of them present only once. Note on this clone: Its antigen remains unidentified.

Samples with a second dose at about 4 or about 12 weeks were pooled together. The CDR3 loop spans 17 amino acids. The germline V gene encodes CDR1 SGDLS and CDR2 YYNGEE. V was shortened by 4 bases and J by 1 base, with 20 bases between the two germline ends. V usage is TRBV9 and J usage is TRBJ1-1; D not resolved. The sample consisted of peripheral blood, taken 28 days after the second AZD1222 dose. The TCR was taken from an adult who received the AZD1222 COVID-19 vaccine. The CDR3 spells CASSPISQFLGNTEAFF. In DNA form, the CDR3 reads TGTGCCAGCAGCCCTATCTCTCAGTTCCTGGGGAACACTGAAGCTTTCTTT. Variable domain in full (rest from reference TRBV9 and TRBJ1-1): DSGVTQTPKHLITATGQRVTLRCSPRSGDLSVYWYQQSLDQGLQFLIQYYNGEERAKGNILERFSAQQFPDLHSELNLSSLELGDSALYFCASSPISQFLGNTEAFFGQGTRLTVV.